The subject of this entry is one TCR beta chain. The antigen this receptor binds is unknown. No base quality values were provided; no much bigger clone lies one nucleotide off. To prepare the library, the immunoSEQ multiplex PCR assay was applied. The multiplex PCR relied on a mix of 60 forward primers for TCR Vbeta segments and 13 reverse primers for TCR Jbeta segments. The CDR3 region of rearranged TCR beta genes was amplified from genomic DNA by a multiplex PCR assay. On the Illumina HiSeq System, the amplified TCR beta libraries were sequenced as 87-base-pair reads. Turning to the authors' computational methods: A later analysis tallied tens of millions of unique TCR beta chains across the 610 or so repertoires, and around 10 million of those chains were shared by two or more donors. Raw reads were error-corrected and collapsed into unique sequences by a nearest-neighbor algorithm in which closely related sequences were merged to remove PCR and sequencing errors. Alignment of CDR3 sequences to IMGT reference sequences was used to assign V, D and J gene segments. For a sequence to be retained, at least a six-nucleotide match to both a V gene segment and a J gene segment was required. A rearrangement counted as productive if the CDR3 had no stop codons and remained in frame with V and J, and every other rearrangement counted as non-productive. Following IMGT convention, CDR3 was defined as the stretch from the second conserved V-encoded cysteine up to the conserved J-encoded phenylalanine. The earlier analysis of about 610 of the donors excluded any sequence lacking an unambiguous match to a single V gene segment. In an earlier analysis of roughly 600 of the donors, a V segment was called functional when productive rearrangements were above 56.7%, and segregating when the standard deviation between donors exceeded 5%. A statistical classification framework was built for diagnosing cytomegalovirus status from the catalog of TCR beta chain sequences. In a later analysis, TCR nucleotide sequences were compared against IMGT/GENE-DB human TR gene sequences so that V and J genes could be assigned. A later analysis assigned CDR3 sequences and most-parsimonious VDJ recombination scenarios with the TCRdist pipeline. In a later analysis, every TCR beta chain was defined by the combination of its CDR3 amino acid sequence and its V-gene family, and reads without a unique V-gene family were dropped. To address suspected cross-contamination and a sequencing artifact, a later analysis removed several hundred highly shared, low-generation-probability nucleotide sequences. For each public chain, a later analysis derived a clonal expansion index from normalized ranks of inferred template counts within each repertoire. In a later analysis, generation probabilities were computed using a VDJ recombination model fitted to out-of-frame rearrangements, and the results were checked against IGoR. In a later analysis, hypergeometric tests were used to score TCR-TCR, TCR-HLA and TCR-CMV co-occurrence, with a repertoire-size bias correction applied to TCR pairs. A later analysis estimated false discovery rates by permuting HLA or CMV assignments 20 times. In a later analysis, co-occurring TCRs were grouped with DBSCAN, and TCRdist sequence similarity was added when clustering was performed within HLA-allele-positive subsets. Co-occurrence clustering excluded repertoires with fewer than 30,000 or more than 120,000 public chains, plus five with anomalous nucleotide sharing. TCRdb carries this immuneACCESS record with in-frame sequences only. Its versions omit some clonotypes, under half of them owing to an unresolved V gene in the studies checked, with the rest unexplained. Clone size and V and J calls were adopted from that table, with D and trimming inferred from the DNA. This sample lists about 150,000 clones; over 80% were detected once. The ten largest make up over 1.5% of the sample.

In total, roughly 710 healthy bone marrow donors made up the cohort. Cohort members were all nominally healthy when sampled, although unrecorded immune exposures were likely present. The donor was CMV seronegative and was included in the group of a few hundred seronegative cohort members. A peripheral blood sample was provided by each donor, and peripheral blood mononuclear cells were used for TCR beta sequencing. The Qiagen DNeasy Blood Extraction Kit was used to extract genomic DNA from the blood cell samples. CDR1 is given as LNHDA and CDR2 as SQIVND, both from the germline V gene (reference sequence). Counted from cysteine to phenylalanine, this CDR3 has 15 amino acids. The read is trimmed to its CDR3 DNA, 45 bases read in frame from base 1. Ends trimmed: V by 0 bases, J by 8 bases; bases unmatched to a gene: 9. This record belongs to a study of cytomegalovirus exposure and HLA in healthy donors (dated by TCRdb to 2016 to 2017). General notes on the study: According to an earlier analysis of 550 to 700 of the donors, about 180 million T cells yielded roughly 110 million unique TCR beta sequences and about 300 Gb of sequence data. An early release covering roughly 600 HLA-typed donors comprised about 300 gigabases of sequencing data and 85 million to 100 million unique TCR sequences. Of the roughly 430 genotyped donors, roughly 85% fell in the genetic ancestry cluster associated with self-reported Caucasian donors. The study aimed to test whether cataloging public T cell receptors could reveal signatures of past pathogen exposure. The study used immunosequencing to profile the T cell repertoires of approximately 630 subjects and linked those repertoires to cytomegalovirus serostatus. Besides the first cohort of 666 subjects, a separate validation cohort made up of about 120 different subjects was used. High-throughput TCR immunosequencing, statistical association of individual TCRs with disease status, and machine learning were combined to predict cytomegalovirus infection status. In a later analysis, previously published TCR beta repertoires from 550 to 700 donors were re-analyzed and high-resolution HLA genotyping was added so that TCR occurrence patterns could be studied. Rather than using new phenotypic data, the later analysis identified candidate immune exposures from TCR beta sequences and from how often those sequences occurred across donors. In an earlier analysis of around 540 of the donors, high-throughput TCR beta sequencing was used to judge whether each TCR beta V gene segment behaved as functional or pseudogenic. Donor age, sex, ethnicity and CMV serostatus were compiled together with the repertoire data. In a later genetic analysis, genome-wide SNP genotypes for about three fifths of the roughly 670 donors were used, and that subset was treated as a discovery cohort. All discovery cohort repertoires had been generated using a single sequencing platform. HLA typing covered class I and class II loci at four-digit resolution. Typing coverage varied by locus: roughly 629-640 donors for A, B, C, DRB1 and DQB1; more than 500 for DQA1; around 610 for DPA1; under 490 for DPB1. About five DR-DQ haplotypes were handled as single units for association and clustering because linkage in the cohort was strong. On average, roughly 200,000 unique TCR beta nucleotide sequences were sequenced per donor among roughly 430 genotyped donors of the cohort, with 15% to 20% of those sequences being non-productive. Study-wide findings and limitations: For the cohort, immune exposure information was limited to CMV serostatus. The presence/absence analyses assumed that sequencing depth was roughly uniform across donors, and that assumption may not be true. A cluster of highly shared sequence variants was judged likely to represent a technical artifact of the sequencing pipeline. A total of around 150 TCR beta chains were listed by the study as associated with cytomegalovirus. A further reported finding was that TCR beta sequences accurately predicted the HLA-A and HLA-B alleles for most subjects in the first cohort. In this cohort, only TCR beta chains were sequenced, and detectable features were limited by the absence of alpha or paired-chain data. Linkage disequilibrium might explain the correlated functional status among segregating V segments, but an unknown experimental factor could not be excluded. According to a later analysis, parvovirus B19, influenza, CMV and Epstein-Barr virus appeared linked to several top co-occurrence clusters. Broadly in line with IMGT annotations, most TCR beta V segments showed up in productive rearrangements about 87% or about 30% of the time in an earlier analysis of 450 to 600 of the donors. Some IMGT-functional V segments, including TRBV6-2 and TRBV6-3, could not be told apart with the 87-base-pair reads, so those segments were excluded. According to the authors, the approach could potentially be generalized to other disease states and immunological phenotypes. Most TCR sequences were seen in very few donors, while some public TCRs were found in many individuals. Because counts were too low, some 17 rarely observed V segments, including chromosome 9 orphons, were excluded from the earlier analysis of around 640 of the donors. Assigning TCR associations to individual alleles was difficult when HLA alleles, especially DR and DQ, strongly co-occurred. In both the original and validation cohorts, the classifier was reported to diagnose cytomegalovirus status with high specificity and sensitivity. Three of the identified cytomegalovirus-associated TCR beta chains were confirmed in vitro to be specific for cytomegalovirus antigens. In a later analysis, the rate of TCR association differed among HLA loci, with DRB1 alleles having the most associated TCRs and HLA-C alleles having the fewest. In a later analysis, most CMV-associated TCR beta chains were found to appear HLA-restricted, with HLA associations seemingly driven largely by CMV exposure. In a later analysis, HLA-associated TCR beta chains were found to be more clonally expanded and to have lower generation probabilities than equally common non-associated chains. In a later genetic analysis, a missense DCLRE1C variant was associated with V-gene and J-gene trimming of TCR beta chains, and the association was replicated in an independent cohort. According to a later genetic analysis, donors in an Asian-associated ancestry cluster had fewer N-insertions in productive TCRs than the approximately 610-donor mean. A later analysis associated 16,951 TCR beta sequences with specific HLA alleles at a false discovery rate of 0.05. HLA typing was unavailable for some donors at each locus, so association tests used only the typed subset.

This receptor chain uses TRBV19 and TRBJ2-7, with 8 bases in between that match TRBD1. This TCR came from a woman younger than 30 in good health and CMV-seronegative. The specimen was PBMCs. Here the CDR3 is given as CASSIDGTGSTKQYF. The nucleotide sequence reads as follows: TGTGCCAGTAGTATAGACGGGACAGGTTCCACTAAGCAGTACTTC.